Given below is one TCR beta chain in context. Antigen unknown. Only CD45RO-negative cells positively selected for CCR7 counted as naive CD8 cells, so terminally differentiated effector memory CD45RA+ cells were excluded. Deep-level settings were used for running the assay. Sequencing was performed with immunoSEQ multiplex PCR; in TCRdb, only in-frame clones are kept and a portion is missing. This table has fewer than 800,000 clones, about 90% appearing once. This CDR3 region has 11 residues. The V end was cut by 7 bases, the J end by 2 bases, with 2 bases between. Germline-derived CDR1 and CDR2 are SGHTA and FQGNSA. The data originate from a study of shared clonotypes between healthy human individuals. Study results and limitations: Clonotypes shared by all four donors outscored non-shared clonotypes in generation probability. The study drew on few donors, limiting represented genetic and exposure-history diversity. An anticipated effect of sequencing depth on clonotype sharing among donors was recognized.

This chain links TRBV7-2 with TRBJ2-2; no clear D gene. Sequencing was performed on naive CD8+ T cells sorted from blood. The origin of this receptor is a man aged 25 to 40 in good health. The CDR3 sequence: CASTNTGELFF. Here the CDR3 DNA reads TGTGCCAGCACTAACACCGGGGAGCTGTTTTTT.